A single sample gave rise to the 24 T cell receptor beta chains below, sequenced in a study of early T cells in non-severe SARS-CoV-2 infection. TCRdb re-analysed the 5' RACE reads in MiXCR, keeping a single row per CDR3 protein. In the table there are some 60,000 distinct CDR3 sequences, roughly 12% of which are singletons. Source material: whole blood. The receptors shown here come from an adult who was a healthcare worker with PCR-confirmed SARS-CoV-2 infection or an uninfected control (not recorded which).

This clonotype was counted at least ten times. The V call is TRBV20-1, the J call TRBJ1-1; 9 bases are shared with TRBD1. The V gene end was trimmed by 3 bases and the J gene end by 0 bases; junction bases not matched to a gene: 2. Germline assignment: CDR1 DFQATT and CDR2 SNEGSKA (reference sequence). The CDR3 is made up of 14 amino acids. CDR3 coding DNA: TGCAGTGCTAGGGGGACAGGGATGAACACTGAAGCTTTCTTT. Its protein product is CSARGTGMNTEAFF.

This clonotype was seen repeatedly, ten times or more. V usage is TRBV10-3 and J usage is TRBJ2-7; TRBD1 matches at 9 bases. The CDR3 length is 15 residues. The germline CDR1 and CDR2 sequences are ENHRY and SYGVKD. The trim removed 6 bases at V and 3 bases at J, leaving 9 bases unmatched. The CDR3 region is CAIRIDPGQGYEQYF. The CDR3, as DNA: TGTGCCATCAGAATAGATCCGGGACAGGGCTACGAGCAGTACTTC.

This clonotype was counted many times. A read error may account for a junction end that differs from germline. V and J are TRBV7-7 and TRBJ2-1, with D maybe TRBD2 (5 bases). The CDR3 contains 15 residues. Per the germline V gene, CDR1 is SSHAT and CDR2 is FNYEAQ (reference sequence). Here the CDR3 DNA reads TGTGCTAGCAGCCCCGACTACCTCTCCTACAATGAGCAGTTCTTC. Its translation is CASSPDYLSYNEQFF.

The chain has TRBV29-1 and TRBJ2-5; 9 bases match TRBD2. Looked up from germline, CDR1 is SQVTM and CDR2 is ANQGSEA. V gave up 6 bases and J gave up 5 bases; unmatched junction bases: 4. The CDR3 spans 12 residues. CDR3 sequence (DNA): TGCAGCGTACCTAGCGGGACCGAGACCCAGTACTTC. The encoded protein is CSVPSGTETQYF.

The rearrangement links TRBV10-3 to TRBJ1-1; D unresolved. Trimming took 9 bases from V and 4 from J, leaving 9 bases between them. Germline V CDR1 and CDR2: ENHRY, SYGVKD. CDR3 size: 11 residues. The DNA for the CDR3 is TGTGCCATAGAGGATGGCACTGAAGCTTTCTTT. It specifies CAIEDGTEAFF.

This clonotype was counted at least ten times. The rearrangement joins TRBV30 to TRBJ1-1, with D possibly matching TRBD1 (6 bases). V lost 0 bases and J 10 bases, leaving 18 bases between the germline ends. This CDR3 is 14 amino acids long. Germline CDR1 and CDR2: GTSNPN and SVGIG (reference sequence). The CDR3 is CAWSVRGAPSGAFF. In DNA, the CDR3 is TGTGCCTGGAGTGTACGGGGGGCCCCATCGGGAGCTTTCTTT.

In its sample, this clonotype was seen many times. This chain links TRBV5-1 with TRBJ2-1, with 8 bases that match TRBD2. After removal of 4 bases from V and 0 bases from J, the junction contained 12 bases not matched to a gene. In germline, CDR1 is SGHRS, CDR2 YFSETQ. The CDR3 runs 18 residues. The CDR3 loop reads CASSAYPGLGYSYNEQFF. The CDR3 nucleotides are TGCGCCAGCAGCGCATATCCGGGACTAGGGTACTCCTACAATGAGCAGTTCTTC.

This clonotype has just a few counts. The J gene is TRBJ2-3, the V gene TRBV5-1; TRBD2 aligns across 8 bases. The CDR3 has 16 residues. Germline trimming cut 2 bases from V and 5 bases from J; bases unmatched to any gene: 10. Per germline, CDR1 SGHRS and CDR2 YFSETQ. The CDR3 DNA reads TGCGCCAGCAGCTTCGGACTAGCCGGGGGTGTAGATACGCAGTATTTT. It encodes CASSFGLAGGVDTQYF. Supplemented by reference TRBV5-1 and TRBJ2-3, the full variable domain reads KAGVTQTPRYLIKTRGQQVTLSCSPISGHRSVSWYQQTPGQGLQFLFEYFSETQRNKGNFPGRFSGRQFSNSRSEMNVSTLELGDSALYLCASSFGLAGGVDTQYFGPGTRLTVL.

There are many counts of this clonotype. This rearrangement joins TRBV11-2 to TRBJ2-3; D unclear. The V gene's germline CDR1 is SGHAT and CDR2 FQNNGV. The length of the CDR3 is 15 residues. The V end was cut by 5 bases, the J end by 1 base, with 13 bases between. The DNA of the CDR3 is TGTGCCAGCAGCCCTCGCGGCAGCGGCACAGATACGCAGTATTTT. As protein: CASSPRGSGTDTQYF. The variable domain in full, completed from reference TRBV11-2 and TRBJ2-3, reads EAGVAQSPRYKIIEKRQSVAFWCNPISGHATLYWYQQILGQGPKLLIQFQNNGVVDDSQLPKDRFSAERLKGVDSTLKIQPAKLEDSAVYLCASSPRGSGTDTQYFGPGTRLTVL.

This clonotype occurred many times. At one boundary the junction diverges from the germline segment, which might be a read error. The DNA of the CDR3 is TGTGCCAGCAGCGAAGGTGTTGGGACGTTAGTATACGAGCAGTACTTC. This sequence encodes CASSEGVGTLVYEQYF. The rearrangement joins TRBV6-1 to TRBJ2-7; D might be TRBD1 or TRBD2, each matching 5 bases. Germline V gene lookup returns CDR1 MNHNS and CDR2 SASEGT. The CDR3 is 16 amino acids.

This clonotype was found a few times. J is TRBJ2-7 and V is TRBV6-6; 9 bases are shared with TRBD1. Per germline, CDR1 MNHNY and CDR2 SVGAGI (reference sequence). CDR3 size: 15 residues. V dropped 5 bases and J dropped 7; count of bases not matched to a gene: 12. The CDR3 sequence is CASSKNPGTGLEQYF. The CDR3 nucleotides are TGTGCCAGCAGTAAAAACCCCGGGACAGGGCTTGAGCAGTACTTC.

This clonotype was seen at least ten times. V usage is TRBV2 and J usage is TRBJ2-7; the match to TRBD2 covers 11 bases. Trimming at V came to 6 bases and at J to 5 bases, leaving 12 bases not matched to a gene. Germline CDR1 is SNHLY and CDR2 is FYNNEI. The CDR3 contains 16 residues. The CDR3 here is CASSDPTSGARDEQYF. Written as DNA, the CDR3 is TGTGCCAGCAGCGATCCGACTAGCGGGGCTCGCGACGAGCAGTACTTC.

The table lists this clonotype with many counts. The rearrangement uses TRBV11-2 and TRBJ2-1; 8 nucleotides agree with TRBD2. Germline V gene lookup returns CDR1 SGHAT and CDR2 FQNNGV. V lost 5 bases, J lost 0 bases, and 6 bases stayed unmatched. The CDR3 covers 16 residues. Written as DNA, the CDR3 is TGTGCCAGCAGCAGTAGCGGGGTCAACTCCTACAATGAGCAGTTCTTC. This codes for CASSSSGVNSYNEQFF.

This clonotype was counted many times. In nucleotides, the CDR3 is TGTGCCAGCAGCTTGGGAACAGGGTACACCGGGGAGCTGTTTTTT. This sequence encodes CASSLGTGYTGELFF. The V and J genes are TRBV7-3 and TRBJ2-2; D might be TRBD1 (6 bases). Deletions cut 3 bases from V and 3 bases from J, with 11 bases between. The germline CDR1 and CDR2 sequences are SGHTA and FQGTGA. The CDR3 covers 15 residues.

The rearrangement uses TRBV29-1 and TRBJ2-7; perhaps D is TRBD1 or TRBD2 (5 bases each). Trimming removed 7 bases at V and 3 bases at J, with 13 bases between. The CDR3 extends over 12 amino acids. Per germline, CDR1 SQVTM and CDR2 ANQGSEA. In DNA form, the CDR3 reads TGCAGCGCCAGAGGGCAGGGCTACGAGCAGTACTTC. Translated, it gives CSARGQGYEQYF.

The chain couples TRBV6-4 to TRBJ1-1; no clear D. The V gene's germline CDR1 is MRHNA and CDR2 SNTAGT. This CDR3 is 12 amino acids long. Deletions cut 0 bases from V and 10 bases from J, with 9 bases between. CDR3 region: CASSDSYGGAFF. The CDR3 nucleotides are TGTGCCAGCAGTGACTCGTACGGTGGAGCTTTCTTT.

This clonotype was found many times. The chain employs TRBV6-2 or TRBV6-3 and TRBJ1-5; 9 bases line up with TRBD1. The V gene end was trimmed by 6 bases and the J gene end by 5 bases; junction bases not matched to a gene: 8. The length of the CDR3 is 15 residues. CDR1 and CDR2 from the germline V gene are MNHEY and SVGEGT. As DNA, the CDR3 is TGTGCCAGCAGCGCAACAGGGGGCCTCCATCAGCCCCAGCATTTT. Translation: CASSATGGLHQPQHF.

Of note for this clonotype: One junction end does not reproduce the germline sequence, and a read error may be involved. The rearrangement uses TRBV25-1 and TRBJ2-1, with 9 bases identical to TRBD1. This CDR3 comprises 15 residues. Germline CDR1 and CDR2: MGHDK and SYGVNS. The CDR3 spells CASTPAGTGNDEQCF. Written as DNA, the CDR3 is TGTGCCAGCACCCCAGCCGGGACAGGGAACGATGAGCAGTGCTTC.

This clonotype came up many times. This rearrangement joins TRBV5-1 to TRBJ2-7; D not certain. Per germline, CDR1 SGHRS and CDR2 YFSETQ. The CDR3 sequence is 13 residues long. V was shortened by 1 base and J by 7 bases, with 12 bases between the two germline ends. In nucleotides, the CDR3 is TGCGCCAGCAGCTTGTCTGGGCGGTGGGAGCAGTACTTC. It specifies CASSLSGRWEQYF.

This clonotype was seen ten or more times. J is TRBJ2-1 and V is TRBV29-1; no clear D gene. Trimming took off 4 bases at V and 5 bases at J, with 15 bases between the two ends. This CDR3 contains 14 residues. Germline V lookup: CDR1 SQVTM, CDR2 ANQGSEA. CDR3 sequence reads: CSVVHRARHNEQFF. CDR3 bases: TGCAGCGTTGTCCATCGAGCTCGGCACAATGAGCAGTTCTTC.

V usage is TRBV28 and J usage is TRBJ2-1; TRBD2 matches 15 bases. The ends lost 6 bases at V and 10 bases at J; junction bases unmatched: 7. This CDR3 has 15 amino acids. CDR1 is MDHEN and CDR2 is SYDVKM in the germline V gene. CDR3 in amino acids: CASSSHGTSGGEQFF. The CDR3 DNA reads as TGTGCCAGCAGCTCACACGGGACTAGCGGGGGGGAGCAGTTCTTC.

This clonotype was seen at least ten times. The CDR3 here is CANEGAAEFF. CDR3 nucleotide sequence: TGTGCCAACGAGGGGGCGGCGGAGTTCTTC. The rearrangement uses TRBV2 and TRBJ2-1; TRBD1 aligns across 7 bases. The germline V gene has CDR1 SNHLY and CDR2 FYNNEI. V trimming: 10 bases; J trimming: 14 bases; junction bases outside the gene matches: 8. The CDR3 contains 10 residues. Drawing the rest from reference TRBV2 and TRBJ2-1, the complete variable domain is EPEVTQTPSHQVTQMGQEVILRCVPISNHLYFYWYRQILGQKVEFLVSFYNNEISEKSEIFDDQFSVERPDGSNFTLKIRSTKLEDSAMYFCANEGAAEFFGPGTRLTVL.

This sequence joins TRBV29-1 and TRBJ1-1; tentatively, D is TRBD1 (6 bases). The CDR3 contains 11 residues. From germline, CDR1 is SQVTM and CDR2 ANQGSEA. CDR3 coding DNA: TGCGGGGGGGCTCAAGGCACTGAAGCTTTCTTT. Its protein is CGGAQGTEAFF.

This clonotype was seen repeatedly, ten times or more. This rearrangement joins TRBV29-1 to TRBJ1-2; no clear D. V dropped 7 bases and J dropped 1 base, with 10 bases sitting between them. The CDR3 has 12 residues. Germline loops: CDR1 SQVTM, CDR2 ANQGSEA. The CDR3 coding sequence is TGCAGCGGGGTTCCCCTTAACTATGGCTACACCTTC. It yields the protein CSGVPLNYGYTF. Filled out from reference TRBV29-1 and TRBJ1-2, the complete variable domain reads SAVISQKPSRDICQRGTSLTIQCQVDSQVTMMFWYRQQPGQSLTLIATANQGSEATYESGFVIDKFPISRPNLTFSTLTVSNMSPEDSSIYLCSGVPLNYGYTFGSGTRLTVV.